This is a list of T cell receptor beta chains from one sample in a study of CD8+ T cells in alopecia areata. Profiled with immunoSEQ multiplex PCR; TCRdb holds only in-frame clones, not every one. This table has under 150,000 clones, more than 40% appearing once. The specimen comprised CD4+ T cells sorted from blood, sampled at week 4, from a patient treated with tofacitinib. The receptors were sampled from a human donor with alopecia areata. The CDR3 runs from the conserved cysteine through the conserved F or W. The D gene is left open where the match is weak. Part of the rows lack a size; the others show once, few, many or a class for expanded clones.

clone_size d_call j_call v_call cdr3_nt cdr3_aa
- TRBD1 TRBJ2-1 TRBV9 TGTGCCAGCAGCGTAGGGGGGACAGGTTCCTACAATGAGCAGTTCTTC CASSVGGTGSYNEQFF
few TRBD1 TRBJ2-7 TRBV19 TGTGCCAGTAGGGACAGGGGCTCCTACGAGCAGTACTTC CASRDRGSYEQYF
few TRBD2 TRBJ2-1 TRBV4-1 TGCGCCAGCAGCCAAGATCCGGCGGGAGCCCCAAGGGATGAGCAGTTCTTC CASSQDPAGAPRDEQFF
few - TRBJ1-1 TRBV5-1 TGCGCCAGCAGCTTGGCCGGTGGAGGGGGATATTCTGAAGCTTTCTTT CASSLAGGGGYSEAFF
- TRBD1 TRBJ2-7 TRBV7-9 TGTGCCAGCAGCTCCCGCACAGGGGATATAGGCGGGCAGTACTTC CASSSRTGDIGGQYF
- - TRBJ2-2 TRBV5-1 TGCGCCAGCAGCTCACGGACGGACACCGGGGAGCTGTTTTTT CASSSRTDTGELFF
- TRBD2 TRBJ2-7 TRBV30 TGTGCCTGGAGTGTTGGGACTAGCGGGGGGGGTTACGAGCAGTACTTC CAWSVGTSGGGYEQYF
- - TRBJ2-1 TRBV5-1 TGCGCCAGCAGCTTGGAGGGGTCGGGGCAGTTCTTC CASSLEGSGQFF
many - TRBJ2-7 TRBV7-9 TGTGCCAGCAGCCAGGGCTCGGAGTACGAGCAGTACTTC CASSQGSEYEQYF
- - TRBJ1-1 TRBV7-2 TGTGCCAGCAGCTCTGGTCGTGAGAACACTGAAGCTTTCTTT CASSSGRENTEAFF
- - TRBJ1-2 TRBV7-9 TGTGCCAGCAGCCGCCGGCAGGGGCTCACTGGCTACACCTTC CASSRRQGLTGYTF
- - TRBJ1-1 TRBV5-1 TGCGCCAGCAGCTTTAACATGAACACTGAAGCTTTCTTT CASSFNMNTEAFF
- - TRBJ1-1 TRBV30 TGTGCCTGGAGCGCGATTGGGAGCACTGAAGCTTTCTTT CAWSAIGSTEAFF
- TRBD2 TRBJ2-2 TRBV7-9 TGTGCCAGCAGCCCCGGACTAGCGGCTAAGAACACCGGGGAGCTGTTTTTT CASSPGLAAKNTGELFF
- - TRBJ1-4 TRBV29-1 TGCAGCGCGTCACAGGGCTATGCAACTAATGAAAAACTGTTTTTT CSASQGYATNEKLFF
- - TRBJ2-1 TRBV5-1 TGCGCCAGCAGCTTGTCAGACACCCCAGTCGGGCAGTTCTTC CASSLSDTPVGQFF
- - TRBJ2-7 TRBV27 TGTGCCAGCAGTCCCGGGACCCCCTACGAGCAGTACTTC CASSPGTPYEQYF
- TRBD2 TRBJ2-7 TRBV30 TGTGCCTGGAACCTAGCCGGGGGGGAGCAGTACTTC CAWNLAGGEQYF
- TRBD1 TRBJ2-4 TRBV29-1 TGCAGCGTTGTACGCGACAGGGGGCGGGCCAAAAACATTCAGTACTTC CSVVRDRGRAKNIQYF
once - TRBJ2-2 TRBV6-5 TGTGCCAGCAGTCCCCTAGCAAGAGGCACCGGGGAGCTGTTTTTT CASSPLARGTGELFF
- - TRBJ2-2 TRBV7-9 TGTGCCAGCAGCTCTGGACAGAACACCGGGGAGCTGTTTTTT CASSSGQNTGELFF
- - TRBJ1-1 TRBV4-2 TGTGCCAGCAGCCAAGGAACCAGTATGAACACTGAAGCTTTCTTT CASSQGTSMNTEAFF
few - TRBJ2-6 TRBV21-1 TGTGCCAGCAGCAAAGTCAACTCAGGCTCTGGGGCCAACGTCCTGACTTTC CASSKVNSGSGANVLTF
- TRBD1 TRBJ2-1 TRBV5-1 TGCGCCAGCAGCCTAGGACAGGGGGCCTACAATGAGCAGTTCTTC CASSLGQGAYNEQFF
- TRBD1 TRBJ1-1 TRBV6-5 TGTGCCAGCAGTTACTCCATTGGACAGGGGCCGCTCTTT CASSYSIGQGPLF
- - TRBJ2-5 TRBV30 TGTGCCTTGGGGAGGGAGACCCAGTACTTC CALGRETQYF
few TRBD1 TRBJ1-3 TRBV6-1 TGTGCCAGCAGTGGGGGGACAGCCTCTGGAAACACCATATATTTT CASSGGTASGNTIYF
- TRBD1 TRBJ1-2 TRBV6-5 TGTGCCAGCAGTTACTCGACCACAGGGGGTCATGGCTACACCTTC CASSYSTTGGHGYTF
- - TRBJ1-2 TRBV7-6 TGTGCCAGCAGCCGGGACATTGACCATGGCTACACCTTC CASSRDIDHGYTF
few - TRBJ2-7 TRBV5-1 TGCGCCAGCAGCAACTCCTACGAGCAGTACTTC CASSNSYEQYF
- TRBD1 TRBJ2-3 TRBV5-1 TGCGCCAGCAGCTTGACAGGGGGAGATACGCAGTATTTT CASSLTGGDTQYF
- - TRBJ1-1 TRBV6-5 TGTGCCAGCAGCCCCGAAATTGGCAGGGAGGCTGAAGCTTTCTTT CASSPEIGREAEAFF
- - TRBJ1-2 TRBV30 TGTGCCTGGAGTGGGAGGTTGGAGAACTATGGCTACACCTTC CAWSGRLENYGYTF
once - TRBJ2-4 TRBV30 TGTGCCTGGAGACCCGGACTAAACATTCAGTACTTC CAWRPGLNIQYF
- - TRBJ2-7 TRBV6-5 TGTGCCAGCAGTTACGCCCCAGATCCCCACGAGCAGTACTTC CASSYAPDPHEQYF
- - TRBJ2-5 TRBV7-7 TGTGCTAGCAGCTCCCCTACCCGGGGCCAAGAGACCCAGTACTTC CASSSPTRGQETQYF
- - TRBJ1-2 TRBV6-1 TGTGCCAGCAGTGAAGCCGGCACCAACCTTCACTTC CASSEAGTNLHF
- - TRBJ2-7 TRBV5-6 TGTGCCAGCAGCTTCCGGGACCGCGCTAGGGGCGAGCAGTACTTC CASSFRDRARGEQYF
few TRBD1 TRBJ2-7 TRBV6-6 TGTGCCAGCAGGATGGGGTCAGGGGGCGCCTACGAGCAGTACTTC CASRMGSGGAYEQYF
few - TRBJ1-6 TRBV11-1 TGTGCCAGCAGCTTTTCCGCAGGGAGATTTTCACCCCTCCACTTT CASSFSAGRFSPLHF
- TRBD1 TRBJ2-7 TRBV29-1 TGCAGCGTTGTGTCCGGGGACAGGGGGGACGAGCAGTACTTC CSVVSGDRGDEQYF
- TRBD2 TRBJ2-3 TRBV15 TGTGCCACCAGCAGAGGGATGGGAGGGTTTGACGATACGCAGTATTTT CATSRGMGGFDDTQYF
- TRBD1 TRBJ2-3 TRBV4-1 TGCGCCAGCAGCCCTCGGACAGGGGGCACAGATACGCAGTATTTT CASSPRTGGTDTQYF
- TRBD1 TRBJ1-2 TRBV30 TGTGCCTGGAGTGGACAGGGCTTCGGCTACACCTTC CAWSGQGFGYTF
few TRBD1 TRBJ1-4 TRBV29-1 TGCAGCGTTGTGGGGACAGGGCGGTTCGGTGAAAAACTGTTTTTT CSVVGTGRFGEKLFF
- - TRBJ1-2 TRBV27 TGTGCCAGCAGTACAGGGCTAGGGGATGGCTACACCTTC CASSTGLGDGYTF
- - TRBJ1-5 TRBV6-1 TGTGCCAGCAGTGAAGCCGTGATGAGGACAGATCAGCCCCAGCATTTT CASSEAVMRTDQPQHF
- - TRBJ1-2 TRBV4-1 TGCGCCAGCAGCCAAGGGGGTCAGGGGCAAAACTATGGCTACACCTTC CASSQGGQGQNYGYTF
- - TRBJ2-2 TRBV9 TGTGCCAGCAGAGAGGGGACAATCTCAACCGGGGAGCTGTTTTTT CASREGTISTGELFF
- - TRBJ1-5 TRBV2 TGTGCCAGCAGTGACCAGGGAGGTCAGCCCCAGCATTTT CASSDQGGQPQHF
few TRBD1 TRBJ1-1 TRBV7-9 TGTGCCAGCAGCTCATGGACAGGTTCGAACACTGAAGCTTTCTTT CASSSWTGSNTEAFF
few TRBD1 TRBJ1-2 TRBV5-5 TGTGCCAGCAGCTCGGGACAGGGCAGTGGCTACACCTTC CASSSGQGSGYTF
few TRBD2 TRBJ2-5 TRBV27 TGTGCCAGCAGTTCACTGGCTAGCGGGAGGTTGGAGACCCAGTACTTC CASSSLASGRLETQYF
- - TRBJ1-1 TRBV7-2 TGTGCCAGCAGCATTACCCTGGGCACTGAAGCTTTCTTT CASSITLGTEAFF
- - TRBJ2-3 TRBV7-6 TGTGCCAGCAGTTCTAGCACAGATACGCAGTATTTT CASSSSTDTQYF